The source of this TCR beta chain is a study of blood T cell repertoires in COVID-19. Whole-study context: COVID-19 samples, acute and convalescent, were from the United States, Italy and Spain. PBMCs, B-cell-depleted T cells, or T cells provided the cDNA or gDNA that made up the material.

Per the original data handling: Scientists estimated how many nucleated cells there were by amplifying reference gene primers. Repertoires were generated with immunoSEQ multiplex PCR, while TCRdb's copy carries only in-frame clones and drops some. That table furnishes V, J and clone size, whereas the DNA furnished D and trimming. The sample records about 410,000 clones, around nine tenths being singletons. Trimming shortened V by 5 bases and J by 4 bases, and 12 bases separated the two germline ends. Germline V gene lookup returns CDR1 LNHDA and CDR2 SQIVND (reference sequence). The CDR3 sequence is 14 residues long.

This sequence joins TRBV19 and TRBJ1-5, with D unclear. Sequencing was carried out using peripheral blood. This sequence originates from a woman aged 40 to 49 with COVID-19, enrolled during active disease. The CDR3 loop is CASSFLGVNQPQHF. CDR3 in DNA: TGTGCCAGTAGTTTTTTGGGCGTTAATCAGCCCCAGCATTTT. The variable domain in full, completed from reference TRBV19 and TRBJ1-5, reads DGGITQSPKYLFRKEGQNVTLSCEQNLNHDAMYWYRQDPGQGLRLIYYSQIVNDFQKGDIAEGYSVSREKKESFPLTVTSAQKNPTAFYLCASSFLGVNQPQHFGDGTRLSIL.